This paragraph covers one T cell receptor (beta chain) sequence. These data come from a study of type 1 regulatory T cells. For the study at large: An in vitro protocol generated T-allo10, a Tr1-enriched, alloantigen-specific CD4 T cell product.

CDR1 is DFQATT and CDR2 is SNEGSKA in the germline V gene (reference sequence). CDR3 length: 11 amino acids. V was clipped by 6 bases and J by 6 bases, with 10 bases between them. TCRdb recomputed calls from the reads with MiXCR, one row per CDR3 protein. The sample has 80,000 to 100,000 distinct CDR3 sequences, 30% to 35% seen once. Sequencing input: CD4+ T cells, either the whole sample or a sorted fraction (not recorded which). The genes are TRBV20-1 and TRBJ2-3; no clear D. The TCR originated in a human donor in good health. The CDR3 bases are TGCAGTGCCAAAAATCAGGATACGCAGTATTTT. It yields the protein CSAKNQDTQYF.